One sample yielded the 21 T cell receptor beta chains listed below, sequenced in a study of cytomegalovirus exposure and HLA in healthy donors. Using immunoSEQ multiplex PCR, the repertoire was profiled, and TCRdb retains in-frame clones only, with some absent. The table records 70,000 to 75,000 clones, around 94% of them present only once. Sequenced material: PBMCs. These receptors all come from a woman aged 18-30 years in good health and CMV-seropositive.

The chain couples TRBV4-3 to TRBJ2-1, with no clear D. The CDR3 is 13 amino acids. V was pared by 0 bases and J by 8 bases, with 8 bases between. Germline V gene sequence: CDR1 LGHNA, CDR2 YSLEER. CDR3 DNA: TGCGCCAGCAGCCAAGACCGTTTCCATGAGCAGTTCTTC. Protein product: CASSQDRFHEQFF.

Here the CDR3 reads CASSLPGQGIDEQYF. The CDR3 bases are TGTGCCAGCAGCCTACCGGGACAGGGGATCGACGAGCAGTACTTC. This chain connects TRBV5-4 to TRBJ2-7; 10 bases align to TRBD1. The CDR3 length is 15 residues. The V and J ends lost 4 bases and 5 bases, in that order; junction bases with no gene match: 9. Germline-derived CDR1 and CDR2 are SGHNT and YYREEE (reference sequence).

The rearrangement links TRBV4-2 to TRBJ2-1, with 10 bases matching TRBD2. The ends lost 4 bases at V and 7 bases at J; junction bases unmatched: 7. CDR3 length equals 15 residues. The germline V gene has CDR1 LGHNA and CDR2 YNFKEQ. CDR3 region: CASSLTSGGANEQFF. The CDR3 region has the DNA TGTGCCAGCAGCCTAACCAGCGGGGGGGCGAATGAGCAGTTCTTC.

The V and J genes are TRBV21-1 and TRBJ1-2; the D call of TRBD1 is as the table states it, not checked on the DNA. TRBV21-1 counts as a pseudogene. The CDR3 consists of 16 residues. CDR3 sequence: CASSKAPAQGTYGYTF. Written as DNA, the CDR3 is TGTGCCAGCAGCAAAGCGCCAGCCCAGGGTACCTATGGCTACACCTTC.

The chain couples TRBV27 to TRBJ1-5; 7 bases line up with TRBD1. Germline V gives CDR1 MNHEY, CDR2 SMNVEV (reference sequence). J was trimmed by 6 bases and V by 8 bases; bases with no gene match: 10. The CDR3 is made up of 14 amino acids. CDR3 bases: TGTGCCAGCGGTAGACAGGGACCAAGTCAGCCCCAGCATTTT. Protein product: CASGRQGPSQPQHF.

J is TRBJ2-5 and V is TRBV21-1; TRBD2, the table's D call, lacks a check against the DNA. TRBV21-1 is given as a pseudogene. CDR3 length: 17 residues. CDR3 loop: CASSKGKRRADQETQYF. Here the CDR3 DNA reads TGTGCCAGCAGCAAAGGCAAGCGGAGGGCGGACCAAGAGACCCAGTACTTC.

The CDR3 region has the DNA TGTGCCAGCAGCCAAGGGAGGGGTCGGTCGGGGATTGGCTACACCTTC. Amino acids: CASSQGRGRSGIGYTF. The chain is built from TRBV14 and TRBJ1-2, with TRBD1 as a possible D gene (5 bases). V lost 1 base and J 7 bases, leaving 19 bases between the germline ends. The CDR3 is 16 amino acids. The germline CDR1 and CDR2 sequences are SGHDN and FVKESK.

This chain links TRBV11-1 with TRBJ2-2, with D perhaps matching TRBD1 (6 bases). V shed 5 bases and J shed 10 bases, with 14 bases lying between them. From germline, CDR1 is SGHAT and CDR2 FQDESV (reference sequence). This CDR3 has 13 amino acids. DNA of the CDR3: TGTGCCAGCAGCGTTAGGTCAGGGGTGGAGCTGTTTTTT. This translates into CASSVRSGVELFF.

This rearrangement joins TRBV19 to TRBJ2-3, with D perhaps matching TRBD2 (6 bases). The length of the CDR3 is 14 residues. The V gene lost 6 bases and the J gene lost 4 bases, with 14 bases spanning the gap. Looked up from germline, CDR1 is LNHDA and CDR2 is SQIVND (reference sequence). The chain's CDR3 is CASRSGEDPDTQYF. The CDR3 nucleotides read TGTGCCAGTAGATCCGGGGAGGACCCAGATACGCAGTATTTT.

The V call is TRBV5-6, the J call TRBJ2-3; 7 bases map to TRBD1. The CDR3 covers 14 residues. Trimming at V came to 3 bases and at J to 2 bases, leaving 3 bases not matched to a gene. In germline, CDR1 is SGHDT, CDR2 YYEEEE. DNA of the CDR3: TGTGCCAGCAGCTGGGGACAGTACACAGATACGCAGTATTTT. This codes for CASSWGQYTDTQYF.

V gene TRBV19 combines with J gene TRBJ1-6; D uncertain. The V end lost 7 bases, the J end lost 7 bases, and 14 bases lay between the germline ends. The CDR3 is 14 amino acids. Germline V lookup: CDR1 LNHDA, CDR2 SQIVND (reference sequence). In nucleotides, the CDR3 is TGTGCCAGTAACTACGGAGACTCAAATTCACCCCTCCACTTT. Protein: CASNYGDSNSPLHF.

The rearrangement uses TRBV15 and TRBJ1-4; 7 nucleotides align to TRBD1. V shed 6 bases and J 0 bases; nucleotides not matched to a gene: 4. The CDR3 spans 15 residues. From germline, CDR1 is LNHNV and CDR2 YYDKDF (reference sequence). In DNA form, the CDR3 reads TGTGCCACCAGAGACAGGGTCGCAACTAATGAAAAACTGTTTTTT. Its protein is CATRDRVATNEKLFF.

The CDR3: CASSNLGQWGPYGYTF. For the CDR3, the DNA is TGTGCCAGCAGTAACCTGGGACAGTGGGGGCCATATGGCTACACCTTC. This chain connects TRBV27 to TRBJ1-2, with TRBD1 matching over 7 bases. The ends lost 5 bases at V and 5 bases at J; junction bases unmatched: 14. Germline assignment: CDR1 MNHEY and CDR2 SMNVEV (reference sequence). The CDR3 totals 16 residues.

This sequence joins TRBV5-1 and TRBJ1-3; 10 positions agree with TRBD1. Germline CDR1 SGHRS, CDR2 YFSETQ. The ends lost 4 bases at V and 0 bases at J; junction bases unmatched: 7. The CDR3 extends over 17 amino acids. The CDR3 loop is CASSLRDRGNSGNTIYF. Here the CDR3 DNA reads TGCGCCAGCAGCCTCCGGGACAGGGGAAACTCTGGAAACACCATATATTTT.

V gene TRBV2 combines with J gene TRBJ2-3; maybe TRBD2 (6 bases). There are 15 residues in the CDR3. Between the trimmed V and J ends, which lost 6 bases and 2 bases, there was a span of 15 bases. Germline loops: CDR1 SNHLY, CDR2 FYNNEI. The CDR3 DNA sequence: TGTGCCAGCAGCCGTCCGCGGGACGCCACAGATACGCAGTATTTT. It codes for CASSRPRDATDTQYF.

The V call is TRBV19, the J call TRBJ1-3; 8 positions agree with TRBD1. In germline, CDR1 is LNHDA, CDR2 SQIVND (reference sequence). The J segment lost 2 bases and the V segment lost 8 bases, leaving 8 bases of the junction unmatched. This CDR3 is built from 15 residues. The CDR3 spells CASSNQGAAGNTIYF. CDR3 DNA sequence: TGTGCCAGTTCGAACCAGGGGGCTGCTGGAAACACCATATATTTT.

The CDR3 DNA sequence: TGTGCCAGCAGCCCCCTAGGGGGAGAGACCCAGTACTTC. Translation: CASSPLGGETQYF. The gene calls are TRBV7-3 and TRBJ2-5; D might be TRBD1 (6 bases). CDR3 size: 13 residues. V lost 5 bases and J 4 bases, leaving 11 bases between the germline ends. Germline V lookup: CDR1 SGHTA, CDR2 FQGTGA.

CDR3 region: CATSRGGATGTQNNEKLFF. The CDR3 DNA sequence: TGTGCCACCAGCAGAGGAGGGGCGACCGGGACACAAAATAATGAAAAACTGTTTTTT. This chain joins TRBV15 and TRBJ1-4, with D perhaps matching TRBD1 (6 bases). CDR1 LNHNV and CDR2 YYDKDF come from the germline V gene (reference sequence). V was trimmed by 1 base and J by 4 bases, leaving 22 bases between them. CDR3 size: 19 residues.

This chain uses TRBV28 with TRBJ2-5; TRBD2 might be the D (6 bases). The ends were cut back, 5 bases at V and 7 bases at J, with 17 bases in the middle. The CDR3 runs to 14 residues. Looked up from germline, CDR1 is MDHEN and CDR2 is SYDVKM. CDR3: CASSPLADLGTQYF. The DNA of the CDR3 is TGTGCCAGCAGTCCACTAGCAGACCTCGGGACCCAGTACTTC.

This chain links TRBV4-1 with TRBJ1-1, with a tentative D call TRBD1 (6 bases). The CDR3 contains 16 residues. Per germline, CDR1 MGHRA and CDR2 YSYEKL. With 3 bases removed from V and 0 bases from J, the gap between germline ends came to 14 bases. The CDR3 reads CASSQGRGVMNTEAFF. As DNA, the CDR3 is TGCGCCAGCAGCCAGGGGAGGGGGGTTATGAACACTGAAGCTTTCTTT.

The chain uses TRBV5-1 and TRBJ2-6; D possibly corresponds to TRBD1 (6 bases). The V end was cut by 0 bases, the J end by 4 bases, with 14 bases between. Germline loops: CDR1 SGHRS, CDR2 YFSETQ. This CDR3 has 17 residues. Written as DNA, the CDR3 is TGCGCCAGCAGCTTGGGCAGGGACAATATGGGGGCCAACGTCCTGACTTTC. It specifies CASSLGRDNMGANVLTF. The complete variable domain, with remaining parts taken from reference TRBV5-1 and TRBJ2-6, reads KAGVTQTPRYLIKTRGQQVTLSCSPISGHRSVSWYQQTPGQGLQFLFEYFSETQRNKGNFPGRFSGRQFSNSRSEMNVSTLELGDSALYLCASSLGRDNMGANVLTFGAGSRLTVL.